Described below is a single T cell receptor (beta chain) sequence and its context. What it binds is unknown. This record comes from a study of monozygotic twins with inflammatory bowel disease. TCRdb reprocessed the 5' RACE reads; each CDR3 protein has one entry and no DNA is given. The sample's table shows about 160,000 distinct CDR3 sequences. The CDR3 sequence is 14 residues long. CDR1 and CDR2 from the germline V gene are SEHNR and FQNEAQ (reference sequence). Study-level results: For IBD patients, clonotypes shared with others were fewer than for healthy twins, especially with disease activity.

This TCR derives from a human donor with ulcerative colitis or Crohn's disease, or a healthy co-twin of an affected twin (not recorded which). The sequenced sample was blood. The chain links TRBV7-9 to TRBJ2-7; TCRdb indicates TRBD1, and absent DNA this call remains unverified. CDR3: CASSVRQGRGEQYF.